A selection of T cell receptor beta chains follows, all from one sample in a study of cytomegalovirus exposure and HLA in healthy donors. Using immunoSEQ multiplex PCR, the repertoire was profiled, and TCRdb retains in-frame clones only, with some absent. Of 150,000 to 200,000 clones in the sample, about 90% were seen once. The sequencing input was PBMCs. Every receptor here comes from a man between 18 and 29 years old in good health and CMV-seropositive. CDR3s include the opening cysteine and the closing phenylalanine or tryptophan. A D gene is named only where the DNA matches it firmly. Some rows have no size entry. The others give once, few or many, or a class for an expanded clone.

TRBJ2-2 - - TRBV5-8 CASSRKDRSTGELFF TGTGCCAGCAGCCGAAAAGACAGGAGTACCGGGGAGCTGTTTTTT
TRBJ1-1 - TRBD1 TRBV5-1 CASSPGRDRGKAFF TGCGCCAGCAGCCCCGGACGGGACAGGGGGAAAGCTTTCTTT
TRBJ2-5 - TRBD2 TRBV15 CATSTQQGSGRAEETQYF TGTGCCACCAGCACCCAACAGGGGAGCGGGAGGGCAGAAGAGACCCAGTACTTC
TRBJ2-2 - TRBD2 TRBV2 CASRPNAGATGELFF TGTGCCAGCAGACCAAACGCGGGAGCAACCGGGGAGCTGTTTTTT
TRBJ2-3 - - TRBV2 CASSDSDLLRTDTQYF TGTGCCAGCAGTGATTCGGACTTACTACGCACAGATACGCAGTATTTT
TRBJ2-7 - - TRBV4-2 CASSPRVAASYEQYF TGTGCCAGCAGCCCCCGGGTAGCGGCTTCCTACGAGCAGTACTTC
TRBJ1-4 few - TRBV19 CATMAGDKREKLFF TGTGCCACCATGGCCGGGGACAAAAGAGAAAAACTGTTTTTT
TRBJ1-5 - TRBD1 TRBV19 CASSIPTGVGRPQHF TGTGCCAGTAGTATCCCGACAGGGGTGGGTCGGCCCCAGCATTTT
TRBJ2-3 - - TRBV10-3 CAITPDLFDTQYF TGTGCCATCACCCCAGATTTATTCGATACGCAGTATTTT
TRBJ1-1 once - TRBV9 CASSVVGGTNTEAFF TGTGCCAGCAGCGTAGTCGGGGGGACGAACACTGAAGCTTTCTTT
TRBJ2-5 - TRBD1 TRBV19 CASSMTGEETQYF TGTGCCAGTAGTATGACAGGGGAAGAGACCCAGTACTTC
TRBJ1-5 - TRBD1 TRBV19 CASSIGPSYRGNQPQHF TGTGCCAGTAGTATAGGCCCCTCCTACAGGGGGAATCAGCCCCAGCATTTT
TRBJ2-1 - TRBD1 TRBV2 CASSKLGQGYEQFF TGTGCCAGCAGCAAGTTGGGACAGGGCTATGAGCAGTTCTTC
TRBJ1-5 - - TRBV2 CASRHRVRDQPQHF TGTGCCAGCAGACACAGGGTTAGGGATCAGCCCCAGCATTTT